Below, 19 T cell receptor beta chains from the same sample are listed, as sequenced in a study of cytomegalovirus exposure and HLA in healthy donors. The study ran its PCR with 60 Vbeta and 13 Jbeta primers. Sequencing was performed with immunoSEQ multiplex PCR; in TCRdb, only in-frame clones are kept and a portion is missing. Its table lists around 75,000 clones. The material sequenced was PBMCs. The receptors stem from a man in his forties or fifties in good health and CMV-seropositive.

CDR3 DNA: TGTGCCAGCAGCCGTTTACAGGGCGGGAGTGAAGCTTTCTTT. Protein sequence: CASSRLQGGSEAFF. V usage is TRBV11-2 and J usage is TRBJ1-1; a weak D match, TRBD1 (6 bases). The CDR3 is made up of 14 amino acids. V lost 5 bases to trimming and J lost 7 bases, with 17 bases between them. The germline V gene has CDR1 SGHAT and CDR2 FQNNGV.

The chain is built from TRBV11-2 and TRBJ1-2; TRBD1 aligns across 8 bases. The germline CDR1 and CDR2 sequences are SGHAT and FQNNGV. V lost 4 bases and J lost 4; bases outside the gene matches: 11. The CDR3 sequence is 16 residues long. CDR3 sequence reads: CASSYKNMTGAYGYTF. CDR3 DNA: TGTGCCAGCAGCTACAAGAACATGACAGGGGCCTATGGCTACACCTTC.

The chain is built from TRBV18 and TRBJ1-5; possibly TRBD1 for D (6 bases). CDR1 is KGHSH, CDR2 LQKENI, per germline. Trimming cost V 3 bases and J 3 bases, with 9 bases left between them. The CDR3 sequence is 14 residues long. The CDR3 sequence: CASSPSGDNQPQHF. The CDR3 coding sequence is TGTGCCAGCTCACCGTCAGGGGACAATCAGCCCCAGCATTTT.

The CDR3, as DNA: TGTGCCAGCGGACAGGTGAACGAGCAGTACTTC. This sequence encodes CASGQVNEQYF. The V gene is TRBV28, the J gene TRBJ2-7, with TRBD1 matching 7 bases. This CDR3 contains 11 residues. CDR1 MDHEN and CDR2 SYDVKM come from the germline V gene. V lost 8 bases to trimming and J lost 5 bases; unmatched junction nucleotides: 3.

The rearrangement links TRBV11-2 to TRBJ2-2; 7 bases line up with TRBD1. V lost 0 bases and J lost 6; bases outside the gene matches: 7. There are 16 residues in the CDR3. Germline values: CDR1 SGHAT, CDR2 FQNNGV. The CDR3, as DNA: TGTGCCAGCAGCTTAGAACAGGCAGGGGGAGCCGGGGAGCTGTTTTTT. This sequence encodes CASSLEQAGGAGELFF.

The chain uses TRBV7-8 and TRBJ2-5; 10 bases agree with TRBD2. With 1 base clipped from V and 3 bases from J, the junction kept 5 bases outside the gene matches. Germline values: CDR1 SGHVS, CDR2 FQNEAQ. The CDR3 runs to 16 residues. The CDR3 DNA follows: TGTGCCAGCAGCTTAGTTACCCTAGCGGGGGAAGAGACCCAGTACTTC. Encoded protein: CASSLVTLAGEETQYF.

V usage is TRBV19 and J usage is TRBJ2-1, with TRBD1 as a possible D gene (6 bases). Trimming removed 3 bases at V and 3 bases at J, with 12 bases between. Germline-derived CDR1 and CDR2 are LNHDA and SQIVND (reference sequence). The CDR3 totals 15 residues. The CDR3 DNA follows: TGTGCCAGTAGTATGACAGGTGATGTCTACAATGAGCAGTTCTTC. The encoded protein is CASSMTGDVYNEQFF. The entire variable domain, with the rest obtained from reference TRBV19 and TRBJ2-1, is as follows: DGGITQSPKYLFRKEGQNVTLSCEQNLNHDAMYWYRQDPGQGLRLIYYSQIVNDFQKGDIAEGYSVSREKKESFPLTVTSAQKNPTAFYLCASSMTGDVYNEQFFGPGTRLTVL.

The chain couples TRBV18 to TRBJ1-1; D remains ambiguous. CDR3 length: 14 amino acids. Germline-derived CDR1 and CDR2 are KGHSH and LQKENI. V lost 3 bases to trimming and J lost 5 bases, with 13 bases between them. The DNA of the CDR3 is TGTGCCAGCTCACCTTCCCGGAGAGGGACTGAAGCTTTCTTT. This encodes CASSPSRRGTEAFF.

The chain links TRBV6-1 to TRBJ2-1; 7 nucleotides align to TRBD2. Trimming took 3 bases from V and 10 from J; bases not matched to a gene: 15. The CDR3 runs to 16 residues. Germline lookup yields CDR1 MNHNS and CDR2 SASEGT. The CDR3 here is CASSEGQMWERGEQFF. CDR3 coding DNA: TGTGCCAGCAGTGAGGGTCAAATGTGGGAGCGGGGAGAGCAGTTCTTC.

This chain joins TRBV5-1 and TRBJ2-5; a possible D gene is TRBD1 (6 bases). Trimming pared 4 bases from V and 5 bases from J, leaving 18 bases between. Germline values: CDR1 SGHRS, CDR2 YFSETQ. This CDR3 region has 15 residues. CDR3 residues: CASSTNRDLWETQYF. The CDR3 DNA is TGCGCCAGCAGCACCAACAGGGATTTGTGGGAGACCCAGTACTTC.

CDR3 in amino acids: CASGETGGADTQYF. CDR3 sequence (DNA): TGTGCCAGTGGTGAGACAGGGGGAGCAGATACGCAGTATTTT. The chain couples TRBV19 to TRBJ2-3, with 9 bases that match TRBD1. Germline lookup yields CDR1 LNHDA and CDR2 SQIVND (reference sequence). The trim removed 8 bases at V and 4 bases at J, leaving 7 bases unmatched. This CDR3 is built from 14 residues.

The CDR3 DNA reads TGCAGCGTGGAAAGACAGGGGGCCGGCTATGGCTACACCTTC. It is translated as CSVERQGAGYGYTF. The rearrangement links TRBV29-1 to TRBJ1-2, with 10 bases matching TRBD1. Germline CDR1 is SQVTM and CDR2 is ANQGSEA. After removal of 6 bases from V and 4 bases from J, the junction contained 8 bases not matched to a gene. This CDR3 has 14 residues.

The CDR3 DNA reads TGTGCCAGTAGTATGGGAGCGCGGGCAGGCCCGAGGAACATTCAGTACTTC. This sequence encodes CASSMGARAGPRNIQYF. The J gene is TRBJ2-4, the V gene TRBV19; D is possibly TRBD2 (5 bases). CDR3 size: 17 residues. CDR1 is LNHDA and CDR2 is SQIVND in the germline V gene (reference sequence). Trimming pared 3 bases from V and 7 bases from J, leaving 22 bases between.

This chain joins TRBV5-1 and TRBJ2-1; D call uncertain. Germline values: CDR1 SGHRS, CDR2 YFSETQ. The CDR3 length is 13 residues. Trimming stripped 0 bases from V and 6 bases from J, with 7 bases between. The CDR3 nucleotides are TGCGCCAGCAGCTTGGACAGTTTCAATGAGCAGTTCTTC. Residues: CASSLDSFNEQFF.

The rearrangement joins TRBV9 to TRBJ1-2, with TRBD1 matching over 7 bases. Trimming removed 0 bases from V and 13 bases from J; junction bases left unmatched: 9. CDR3 length: 13 residues. Per the germline V gene, CDR1 is SGDLS and CDR2 is YYNGEE. The CDR3, as DNA: TGTGCCAGCAGCGTAGCGAATGAGGGGGCCGGCACCTTC. This encodes CASSVANEGAGTF.

The chain employs TRBV28 and TRBJ1-1, with D uncertain. There are 14 residues in the CDR3. The germline CDR1 and CDR2 sequences are MDHEN and SYDVKM. Trimming removed 3 bases at V and 4 bases at J, with 12 bases between. This CDR3 is CASSFTGDTTEAFF. DNA for the CDR3: TGTGCCAGCAGTTTTACGGGTGATACCACTGAAGCTTTCTTT.

The V gene is TRBV18, the J gene TRBJ1-1; weak D call: TRBD1 (6 bases). CDR3 length: 15 residues. CDR1 is KGHSH, CDR2 LQKENI, per germline. Trimming removed 6 bases at V and 4 bases at J, with 18 bases between. The CDR3 here is CASSAVRGGGTEAFF. The CDR3 coding sequence is TGTGCCAGCTCCGCCGTAAGGGGAGGGGGCACTGAAGCTTTCTTT.

V usage is TRBV25-1 and J usage is TRBJ1-2; 7 positions agree with TRBD1. This CDR3 region has 14 residues. Germline V gene lookup returns CDR1 MGHDK and CDR2 SYGVNS. Unmatched junction bases numbered 11, after V lost 6 bases and J lost 7 bases. The CDR3 nucleotides read TGTGCCAGCAGCCCCGGACAGGCGGGCTCTGGCTACACCTTC. It yields the protein CASSPGQAGSGYTF.

V gene TRBV9 combines with J gene TRBJ2-6, with a possible D match to TRBD2 (6 bases). CDR1 SGDLS and CDR2 YYNGEE come from the germline V gene. V was cut by 1 base and J by 2 bases, with 10 bases left in between. The CDR3 contains 16 residues. CDR3 nucleotide sequence: TGTGCCAGCAGCGTACCCGGGACTCCTGGGGCCAACGTCCTGACTTTC. It encodes CASSVPGTPGANVLTF.